The 9 T cell receptor beta chains presented below share a single source sample, sequenced in a study of OX40 agonist ivuxolimab in advanced cancers. The assay was immunoSEQ multiplex PCR, and TCRdb's table has in-frame clones only and misses some. This sample has 60,000 to 65,000 clones, with 80% to 95% found just once. The input for sequencing was CD4+ or CD8+ T cells sorted from blood, taken in a trial of the OX40 agonist ivuxolimab. All receptors come from an adult with an advanced solid tumor such as melanoma, head and neck, liver or kidney cancer.

This clone was recorded only once. V is TRBV4-2 and J is TRBJ1-1; perhaps TRBD1 as D (5 bases). The CDR3 covers 14 residues. Germline loops: CDR1 LGHNA, CDR2 YNFKEQ. Trimming left V 4 bases short and J 0 bases short, with 9 bases between. For the CDR3, the DNA is TGTGCCAGCAGCCGGGACCGGATGAACACTGAAGCTTTCTTT. Its translation: CASSRDRMNTEAFF.

This chain links TRBV7-2 with TRBJ1-3; D is possibly TRBD1 (5 bases). V lost 6 bases and J 10 bases, leaving 22 bases between the germline ends. The CDR3 is made up of 15 amino acids. In germline, CDR1 is SGHTA, CDR2 FQGNSA. In nucleotides, the CDR3 is TGTGCCAGCAGATCTAGAGGGACGGGTTTTGATACCATATATTTT. Protein sequence: CASRSRGTGFDTIYF.

The chain couples TRBV2 to TRBJ1-5; 7 bases align to TRBD1. Germline CDR1 SNHLY, CDR2 FYNNEI. Trimming took 8 bases from V and 6 from J; bases not matched to a gene: 13. The CDR3 loop spans 15 amino acids. CDR3 in amino acids: CASQGETGYSQPQHF. In DNA form, the CDR3 reads TGTGCCAGCCAGGGGGAGACAGGGTATTCTCAGCCCCAGCATTTT.

The table lists this clone with a count of one. The V call is TRBV29-1, the J call TRBJ2-1, with D uncertain. The CDR3 totals 11 residues. Germline-derived CDR1 and CDR2 are SQVTM and ANQGSEA. With 7 bases removed from V and 9 bases from J, the gap between germline ends came to 13 bases. The CDR3 nucleotides are TGCAGCGCCGGCCCTGGTGTTGAGCAGTTCTTC. This encodes CSAGPGVEQFF.

The rearrangement links TRBV9 to TRBJ1-6, with 7 bases fitting TRBD1. CDR3 length: 15 residues. V shed 4 bases and J 9 bases; nucleotides not matched to a gene: 10. The V gene's germline CDR1 is SGDLS and CDR2 YYNGEE. CDR3: CASSSTGTAGSPLHF. CDR3 DNA sequence: TGTGCCAGCAGCTCCACCGGGACAGCCGGTTCACCCCTCCACTTT.

This clone is a singleton in its sample. The chain is built from TRBV10-2 and TRBJ2-5; D unclear. Germline assignment: CDR1 WSHSY and CDR2 SAAADI. The CDR3 loop spans 14 amino acids. The V gene lost 2 bases and the J gene lost 1 base, with 8 bases spanning the gap. CDR3 sequence: CASSERRPQETQYF. The CDR3 DNA is TGCGCCAGCAGTGAGAGGCGTCCCCAAGAGACCCAGTACTTC.

A single count supports this clone. The V call is TRBV19, the J call TRBJ1-2; 7 nucleotides line up with TRBD1. CDR1 is LNHDA and CDR2 is SQIVND in the germline V gene (reference sequence). The trim removed 5 bases at V and 3 bases at J, leaving 12 bases unmatched. This CDR3 comprises 16 residues. CDR3 loop: CASSPRQGLADYGYTF. As DNA, the CDR3 is TGTGCCAGTAGTCCGCGACAGGGACTAGCTGACTATGGCTACACCTTC.

V is TRBV11-2 and J is TRBJ2-5, with a weak D call TRBD2 (5 bases). Trimming removed 1 base from V and 9 bases from J, with 12 bases in between. Germline V gene sequence: CDR1 SGHAT, CDR2 FQNNGV. The CDR3 consists of 13 residues. The CDR3 region has the DNA TGTGCCAGCAGCTTAGTTGAACGGGGTCCCCAGTACTTC. This gives the protein CASSLVERGPQYF.

A single count supports this clone. The V and J genes are TRBV12-5 and TRBJ1-1; TRBD1 aligns across 8 bases. J gave up 12 bases and V 3 bases, and 15 bases lay outside the gene matches. Germline-derived CDR1 and CDR2 are LGHNT and FRNRAP. This CDR3 is 15 amino acids long. CDR3 residues: CASGFALRQGAPSFF. Written as DNA, the CDR3 is TGTGCTAGTGGTTTCGCCCTGAGGCAGGGGGCCCCTTCTTTCTTT.